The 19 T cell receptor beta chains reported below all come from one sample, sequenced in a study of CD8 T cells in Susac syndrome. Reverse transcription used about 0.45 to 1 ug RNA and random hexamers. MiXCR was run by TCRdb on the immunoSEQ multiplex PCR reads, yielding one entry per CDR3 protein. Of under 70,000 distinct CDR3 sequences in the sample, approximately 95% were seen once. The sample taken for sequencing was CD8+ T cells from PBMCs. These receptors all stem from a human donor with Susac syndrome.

DNA for the CDR3: TGTGCCAGCAGCTCGAAACAGGGGGTGGGTGAGCAGTTCTTC. It translates to CASSSKQGVGEQFF. The chain has TRBV9 and TRBJ2-1, with 8 nucleotides matching TRBD1. With 4 bases clipped from V and 9 bases from J, the junction kept 9 bases outside the gene matches. In germline, CDR1 is SGDLS, CDR2 YYNGEE. This CDR3 contains 14 residues.

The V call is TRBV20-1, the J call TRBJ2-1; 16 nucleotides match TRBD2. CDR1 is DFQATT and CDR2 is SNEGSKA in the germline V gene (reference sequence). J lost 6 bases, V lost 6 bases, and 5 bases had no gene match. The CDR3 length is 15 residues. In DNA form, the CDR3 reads TGCAGTGCCAAGGGACTAGCGGGGGGGTTCAATGAGCAGTTCTTC. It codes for CSAKGLAGGFNEQFF.

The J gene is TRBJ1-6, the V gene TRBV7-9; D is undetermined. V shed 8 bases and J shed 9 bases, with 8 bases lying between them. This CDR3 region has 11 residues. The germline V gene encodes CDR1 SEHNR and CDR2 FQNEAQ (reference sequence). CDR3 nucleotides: TGTGCCAGCTCCGCGGGTTCACCCCTCCACTTT. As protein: CASSAGSPLHF.

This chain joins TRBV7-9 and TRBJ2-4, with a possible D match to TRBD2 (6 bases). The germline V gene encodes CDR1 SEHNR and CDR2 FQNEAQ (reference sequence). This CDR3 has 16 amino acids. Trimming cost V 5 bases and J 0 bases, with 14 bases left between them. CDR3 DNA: TGTGCCAGCAGCACAGCTAGCGAACTAGCCAAAAACATTCAGTACTTC. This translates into CASSTASELAKNIQYF.

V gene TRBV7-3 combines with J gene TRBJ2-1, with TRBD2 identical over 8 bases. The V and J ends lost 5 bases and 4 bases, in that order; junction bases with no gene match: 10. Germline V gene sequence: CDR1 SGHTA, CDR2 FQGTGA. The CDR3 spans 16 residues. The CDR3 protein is CASSLTSASGYNEQFF. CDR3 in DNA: TGTGCCAGCAGCCTCACCTCGGCTAGCGGGTACAATGAGCAGTTCTTC.

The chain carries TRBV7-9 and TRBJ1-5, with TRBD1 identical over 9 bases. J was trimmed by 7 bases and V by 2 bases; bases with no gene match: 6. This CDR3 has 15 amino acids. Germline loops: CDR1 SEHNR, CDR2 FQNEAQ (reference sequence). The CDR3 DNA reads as TGTGCCAGCAGCTTAATAGGGACAGGGCCCCAGCCCCAGCATTTT. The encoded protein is CASSLIGTGPQPQHF.

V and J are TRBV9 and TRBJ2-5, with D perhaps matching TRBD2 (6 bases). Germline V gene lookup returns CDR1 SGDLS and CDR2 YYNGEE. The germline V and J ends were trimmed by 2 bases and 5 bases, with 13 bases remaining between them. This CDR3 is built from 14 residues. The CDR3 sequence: CASSVGTRAETQYF. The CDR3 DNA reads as TGTGCCAGCAGCGTCGGGACTCGGGCCGAGACCCAGTACTTC.

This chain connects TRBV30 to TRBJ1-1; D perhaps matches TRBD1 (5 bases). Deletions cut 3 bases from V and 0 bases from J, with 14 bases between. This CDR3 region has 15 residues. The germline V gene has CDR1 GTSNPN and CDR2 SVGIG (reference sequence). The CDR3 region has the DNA TGTGCCTGGAGGGGGCTGGCAAGCATGAACACTGAAGCTTTCTTT. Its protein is CAWRGLASMNTEAFF.

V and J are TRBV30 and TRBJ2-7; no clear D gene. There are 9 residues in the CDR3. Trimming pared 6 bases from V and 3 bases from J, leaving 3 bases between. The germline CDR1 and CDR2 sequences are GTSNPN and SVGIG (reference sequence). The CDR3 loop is CACGYEQYF. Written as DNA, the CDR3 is TGTGCCTGTGGCTACGAGCAGTACTTC.

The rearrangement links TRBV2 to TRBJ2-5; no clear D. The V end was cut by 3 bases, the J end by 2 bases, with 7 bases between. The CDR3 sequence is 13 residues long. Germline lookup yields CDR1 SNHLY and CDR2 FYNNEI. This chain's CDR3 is CASSDNAQETQYF. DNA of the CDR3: TGTGCCAGCAGTGATAACGCACAAGAGACCCAGTACTTC.

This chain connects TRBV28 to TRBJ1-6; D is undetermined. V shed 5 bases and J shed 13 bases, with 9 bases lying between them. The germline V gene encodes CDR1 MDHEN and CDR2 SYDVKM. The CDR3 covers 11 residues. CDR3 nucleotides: TGTGCCAGCAGTCCGGGCCAGCCCCTCCACTTT. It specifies CASSPGQPLHF. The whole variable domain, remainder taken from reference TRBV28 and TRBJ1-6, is DVKVTQSSRYLVKRTGEKVFLECVQDMDHENMFWYRQDPGLGLRLIYFSYDVKMKEKGDIPEGYSVSREKKERFSLILESASTNQTSMYLCASSPGQPLHFGNGTRLTVT.

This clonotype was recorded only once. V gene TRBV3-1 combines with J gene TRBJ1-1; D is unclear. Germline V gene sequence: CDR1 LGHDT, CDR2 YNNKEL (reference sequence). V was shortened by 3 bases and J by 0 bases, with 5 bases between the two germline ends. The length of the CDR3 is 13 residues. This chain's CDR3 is CASSQWLNTEAFF. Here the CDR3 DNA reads TGTGCCAGCAGCCAGTGGCTGAACACTGAAGCTTTCTTT. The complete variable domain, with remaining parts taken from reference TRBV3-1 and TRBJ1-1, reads DTAVSQTPKYLVTQMGNDKSIKCEQNLGHDTMYWYKQDSKKFLKIMFSYNNKELIINETVPNRFSPKSPDKAHLNLHINSLELGDSAVYFCASSQWLNTEAFFGQGTRLTVV.

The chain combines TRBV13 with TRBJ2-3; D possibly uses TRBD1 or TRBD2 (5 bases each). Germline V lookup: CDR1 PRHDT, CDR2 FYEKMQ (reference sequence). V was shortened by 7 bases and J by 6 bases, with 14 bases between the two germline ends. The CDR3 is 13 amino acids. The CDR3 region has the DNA TGTGCCAGCACCCAGAGGGGCGCGGATACGCAGTATTTT. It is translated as CASTQRGADTQYF.

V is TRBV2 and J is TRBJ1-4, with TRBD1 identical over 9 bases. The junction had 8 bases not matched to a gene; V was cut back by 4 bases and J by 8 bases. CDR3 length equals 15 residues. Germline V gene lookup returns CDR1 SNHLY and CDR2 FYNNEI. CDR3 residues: CASSGRTGVPEKLFF. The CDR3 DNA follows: TGTGCCAGCAGTGGCCGGACAGGGGTCCCCGAAAAACTGTTTTTT.

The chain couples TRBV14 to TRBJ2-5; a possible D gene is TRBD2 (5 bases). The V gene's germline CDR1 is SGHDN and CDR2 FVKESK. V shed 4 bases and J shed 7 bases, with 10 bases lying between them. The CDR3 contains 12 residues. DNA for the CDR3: TGTGCCAGCAGCCTTGGAGAGGGGACCCAGTACTTC. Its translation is CASSLGEGTQYF.

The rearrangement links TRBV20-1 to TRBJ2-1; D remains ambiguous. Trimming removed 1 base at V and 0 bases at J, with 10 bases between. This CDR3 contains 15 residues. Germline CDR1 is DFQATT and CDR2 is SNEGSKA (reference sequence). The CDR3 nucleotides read TGCAGTGCTAGAGGGGTATATAGCTCCTACAATGAGCAGTTCTTC. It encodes CSARGVYSSYNEQFF.

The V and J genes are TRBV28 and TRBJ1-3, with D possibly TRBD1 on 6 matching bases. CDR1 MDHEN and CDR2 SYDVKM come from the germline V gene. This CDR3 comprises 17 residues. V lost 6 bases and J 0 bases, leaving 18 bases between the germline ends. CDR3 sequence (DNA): TGTGCCAGCAGAGAGACCGGGACACCGGTCTCTGGAAACACCATATATTTT. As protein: CASRETGTPVSGNTIYF.

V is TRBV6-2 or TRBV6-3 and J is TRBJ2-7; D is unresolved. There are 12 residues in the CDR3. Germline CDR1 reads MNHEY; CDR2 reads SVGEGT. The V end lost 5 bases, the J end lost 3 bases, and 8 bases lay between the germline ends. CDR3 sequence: CASSLVDYEQYF. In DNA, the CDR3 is TGTGCCAGCAGTCTGGTGGACTACGAGCAGTACTTC.

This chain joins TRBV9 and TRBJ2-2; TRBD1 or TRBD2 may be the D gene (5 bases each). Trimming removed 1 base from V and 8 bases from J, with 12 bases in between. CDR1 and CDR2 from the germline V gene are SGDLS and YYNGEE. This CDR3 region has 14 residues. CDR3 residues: CASSVSGGTGELFF. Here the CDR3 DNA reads TGTGCCAGCAGCGTATCTGGGGGTACTGGGGAGCTGTTTTTT.